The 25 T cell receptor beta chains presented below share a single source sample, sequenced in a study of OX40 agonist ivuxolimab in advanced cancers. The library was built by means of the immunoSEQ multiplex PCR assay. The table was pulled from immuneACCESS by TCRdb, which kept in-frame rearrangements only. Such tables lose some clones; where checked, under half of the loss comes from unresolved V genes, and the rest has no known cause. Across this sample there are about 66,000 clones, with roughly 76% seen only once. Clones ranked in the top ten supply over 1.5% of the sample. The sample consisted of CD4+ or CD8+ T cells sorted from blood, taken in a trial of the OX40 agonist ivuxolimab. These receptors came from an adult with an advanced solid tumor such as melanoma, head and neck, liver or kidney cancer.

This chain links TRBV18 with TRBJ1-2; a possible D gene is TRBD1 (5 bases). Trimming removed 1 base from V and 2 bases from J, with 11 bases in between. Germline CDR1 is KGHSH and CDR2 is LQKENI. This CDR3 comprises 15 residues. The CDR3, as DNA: TGTGCCAGCTCACCACTGGAGGACAAGAACTATGGCTACACCTTC. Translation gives CASSPLEDKNYGYTF. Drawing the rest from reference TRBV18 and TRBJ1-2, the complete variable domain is NAGVMQNPRHLVRRRGQEARLRCSPMKGHSHVYWYRQLPEEGLKFMVYLQKENIIDESGMPKERFSAEFPKEGPSILRIQQVVRGDSAAYFCASSPLEDKNYGYTFGSGTRLTVV.

The CDR3 bases are TGTGCCAGTAGTATATCGTGGGGTGGCGCAGATACGCAGTATTTT. Protein product: CASSISWGGADTQYF. The chain links TRBV19 to TRBJ2-3; D gene unclear. The CDR3 covers 15 residues. Germline V lookup: CDR1 LNHDA, CDR2 SQIVND (reference sequence). V was shortened by 2 bases and J by 4 bases, with 13 bases between the two germline ends.

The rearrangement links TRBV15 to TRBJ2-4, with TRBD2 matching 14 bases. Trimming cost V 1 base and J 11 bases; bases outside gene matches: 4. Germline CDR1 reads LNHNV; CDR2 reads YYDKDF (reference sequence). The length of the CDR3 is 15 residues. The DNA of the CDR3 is TGTGCCACCAGCAGAGGGGGACTAGCGGGAGAGGTTCAGTACTTC. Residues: CATSRGGLAGEVQYF.

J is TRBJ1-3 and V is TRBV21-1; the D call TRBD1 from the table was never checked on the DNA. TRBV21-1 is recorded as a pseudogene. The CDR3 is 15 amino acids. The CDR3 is CASSKDRGSGNTIYF. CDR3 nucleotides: TGTGCCAGCAGCAAGGACAGGGGCTCTGGAAACACCATATATTTT.

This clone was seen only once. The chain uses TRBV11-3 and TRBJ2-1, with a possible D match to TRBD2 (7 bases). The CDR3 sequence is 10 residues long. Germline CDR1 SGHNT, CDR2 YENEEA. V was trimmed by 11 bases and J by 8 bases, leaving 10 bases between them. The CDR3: CARGADEQFF. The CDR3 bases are TGTGCCCGGGGGGCGGATGAGCAGTTCTTC. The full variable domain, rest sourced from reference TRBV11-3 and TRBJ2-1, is EAGVVQSPRYKIIEKKQPVAFWCNPISGHNTLYWYLQNLGQGPELLIRYENEEAVDDSQLPKDRFSAERLKGVDSTLKIQPAELGDSAVYLCARGADEQFFGPGTRLTVL.

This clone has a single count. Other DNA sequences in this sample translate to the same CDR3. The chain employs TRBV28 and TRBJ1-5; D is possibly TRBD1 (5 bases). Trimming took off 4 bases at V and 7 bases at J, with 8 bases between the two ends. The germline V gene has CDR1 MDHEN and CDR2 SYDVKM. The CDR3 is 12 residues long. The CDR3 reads CASSSRGQPQHF. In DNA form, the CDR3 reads TGTGCCAGCAGTTCCCGGGGGCAGCCCCAGCATTTT.

The CDR3 is CASSSGTGAYEQYF. CDR3 bases: TGTGCCAGCTCTTCCGGGACAGGGGCCTACGAGCAGTACTTC. The chain has TRBV18 and TRBJ2-7; TRBD1 agrees at 10 bases. Trimming removed 6 bases from V and 2 bases from J; junction bases left unmatched: 4. In germline, CDR1 is KGHSH, CDR2 LQKENI. CDR3 length: 14 amino acids.

The CDR3 DNA reads TGTGCCAGCAGCTTAGATTCATCCTATGAGCAGTTCTTC. Its translation is CASSLDSSYEQFF. The chain employs TRBV7-9 and TRBJ2-1; no firm D call. CDR1 is SEHNR and CDR2 is FQNEAQ in the germline V gene (reference sequence). V shed 1 base and J shed 8 bases, with 9 bases lying between them. CDR3 length: 13 residues.

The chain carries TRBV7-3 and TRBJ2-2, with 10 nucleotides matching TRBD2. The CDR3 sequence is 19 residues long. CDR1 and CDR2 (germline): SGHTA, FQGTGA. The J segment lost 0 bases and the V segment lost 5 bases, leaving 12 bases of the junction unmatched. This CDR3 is CASSPLAGASDSNTGELFF. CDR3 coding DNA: TGTGCCAGCAGCCCCCTAGCGGGAGCGTCCGATTCGAACACCGGGGAGCTGTTTTTT.

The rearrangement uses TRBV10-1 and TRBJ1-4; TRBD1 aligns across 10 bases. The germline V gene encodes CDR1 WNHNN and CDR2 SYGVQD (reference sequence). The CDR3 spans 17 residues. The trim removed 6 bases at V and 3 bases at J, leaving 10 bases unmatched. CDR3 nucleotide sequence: TGCGCCAGCAGCGAGAGGACAGGGGGGAAGGCTAATGAAAAACTGTTTTTT. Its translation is CASSERTGGKANEKLFF.

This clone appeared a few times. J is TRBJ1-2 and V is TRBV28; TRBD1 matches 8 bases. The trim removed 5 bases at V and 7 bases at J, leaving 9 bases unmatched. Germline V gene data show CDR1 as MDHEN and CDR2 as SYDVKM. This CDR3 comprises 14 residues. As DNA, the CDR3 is TGTGCCAGCAGTGCCGGACAGGGAGTATTTGGCTACACCTTC. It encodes CASSAGQGVFGYTF.

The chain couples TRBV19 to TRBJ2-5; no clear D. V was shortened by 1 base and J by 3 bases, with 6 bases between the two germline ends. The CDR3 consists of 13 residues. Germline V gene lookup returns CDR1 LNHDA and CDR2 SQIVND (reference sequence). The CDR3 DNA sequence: TGTGCCAGTAGTATAGTAACAGAAGAGACCCAGTACTTC. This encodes CASSIVTEETQYF.

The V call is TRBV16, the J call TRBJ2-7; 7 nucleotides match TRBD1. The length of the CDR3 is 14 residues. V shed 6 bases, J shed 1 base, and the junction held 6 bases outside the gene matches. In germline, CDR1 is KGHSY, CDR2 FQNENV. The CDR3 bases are TGTGCCAGCAGTCTATCGACAGGGTCCTACGAGCAGTACTTC. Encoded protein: CASSLSTGSYEQYF.

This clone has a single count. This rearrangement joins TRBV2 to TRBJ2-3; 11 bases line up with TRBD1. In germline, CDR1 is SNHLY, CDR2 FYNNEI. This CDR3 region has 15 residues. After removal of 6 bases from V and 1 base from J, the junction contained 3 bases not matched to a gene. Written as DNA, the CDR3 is TGTGCCAGCAGCAGGGACAGGGGGGGCACAGATACGCAGTATTTT. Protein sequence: CASSRDRGGTDTQYF.

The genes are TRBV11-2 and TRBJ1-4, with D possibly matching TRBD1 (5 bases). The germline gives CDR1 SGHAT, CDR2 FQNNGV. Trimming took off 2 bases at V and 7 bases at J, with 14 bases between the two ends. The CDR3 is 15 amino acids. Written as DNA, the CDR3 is TGTGCCAGCAGCTTATGGGGACCTCCGGGTGAAAAACTGTTTTTT. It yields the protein CASSLWGPPGEKLFF.

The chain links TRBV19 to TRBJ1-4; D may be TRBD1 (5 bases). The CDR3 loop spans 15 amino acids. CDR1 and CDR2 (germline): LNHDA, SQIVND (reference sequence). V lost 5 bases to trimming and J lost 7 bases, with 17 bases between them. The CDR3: CASSLGTGGGEKLFF. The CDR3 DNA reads TGTGCCAGTAGTCTGGGGACTGGGGGGGGTGAAAAACTGTTTTTT.

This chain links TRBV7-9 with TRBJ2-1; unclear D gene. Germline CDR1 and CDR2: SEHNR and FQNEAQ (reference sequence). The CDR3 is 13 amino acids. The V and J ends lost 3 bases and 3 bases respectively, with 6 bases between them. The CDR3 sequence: CASSFGDYNEQFF. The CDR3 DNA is TGTGCCAGCAGCTTTGGCGACTACAATGAGCAGTTCTTC.

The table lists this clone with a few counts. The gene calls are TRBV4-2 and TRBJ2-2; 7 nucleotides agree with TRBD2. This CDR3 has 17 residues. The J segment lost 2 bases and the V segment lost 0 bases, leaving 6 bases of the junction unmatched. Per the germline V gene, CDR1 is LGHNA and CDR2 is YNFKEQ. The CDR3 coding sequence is TGTGCCAGCAGCCAAGATGGGCTAGCGGCCAACACCGGGGAGCTGTTTTTT. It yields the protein CASSQDGLAANTGELFF.

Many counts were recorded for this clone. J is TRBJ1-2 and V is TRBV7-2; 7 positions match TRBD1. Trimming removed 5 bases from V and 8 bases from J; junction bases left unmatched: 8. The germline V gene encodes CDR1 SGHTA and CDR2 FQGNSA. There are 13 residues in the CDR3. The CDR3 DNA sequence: TGTGCCAGCAGCCCCTATACAGGGGACGGCTACACCTTC. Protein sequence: CASSPYTGDGYTF.

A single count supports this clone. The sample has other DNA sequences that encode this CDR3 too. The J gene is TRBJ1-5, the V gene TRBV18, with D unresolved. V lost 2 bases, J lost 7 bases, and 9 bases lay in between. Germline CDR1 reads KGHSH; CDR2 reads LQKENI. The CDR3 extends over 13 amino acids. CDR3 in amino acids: CASSPGMTQPQHF. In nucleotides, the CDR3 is TGTGCCAGCTCACCAGGCATGACCCAGCCCCAGCATTTT.

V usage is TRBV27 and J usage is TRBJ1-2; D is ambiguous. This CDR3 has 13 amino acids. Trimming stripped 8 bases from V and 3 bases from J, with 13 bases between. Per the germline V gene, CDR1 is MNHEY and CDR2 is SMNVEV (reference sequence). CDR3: CASSPGIHYGYTF. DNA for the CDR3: TGTGCCAGCTCTCCTGGGATTCACTATGGCTACACCTTC.

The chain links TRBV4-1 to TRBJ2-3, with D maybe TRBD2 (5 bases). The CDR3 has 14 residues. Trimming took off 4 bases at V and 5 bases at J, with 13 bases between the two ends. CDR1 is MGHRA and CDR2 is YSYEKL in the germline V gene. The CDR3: CASSLTRAGDTQYF. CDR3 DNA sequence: TGCGCCAGCAGCCTAACAAGGGCGGGAGATACGCAGTATTTT.

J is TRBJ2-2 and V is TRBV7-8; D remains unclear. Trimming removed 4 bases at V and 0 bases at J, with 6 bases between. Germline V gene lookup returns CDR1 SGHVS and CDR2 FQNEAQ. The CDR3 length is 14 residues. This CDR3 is CASSWVANTGELFF. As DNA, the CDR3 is TGTGCCAGCAGCTGGGTGGCGAACACCGGGGAGCTGTTTTTT. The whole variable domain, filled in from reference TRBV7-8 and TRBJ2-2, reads GAGVSQSPRYKVAKRGQDVALRCDPISGHVSLFWYQQALGQGPEFLTYFQNEAQLDKSGLPSDRFFAERPEGSVSTLKIQRTQQEDSAVYLCASSWVANTGELFFGEGSRLTVL.

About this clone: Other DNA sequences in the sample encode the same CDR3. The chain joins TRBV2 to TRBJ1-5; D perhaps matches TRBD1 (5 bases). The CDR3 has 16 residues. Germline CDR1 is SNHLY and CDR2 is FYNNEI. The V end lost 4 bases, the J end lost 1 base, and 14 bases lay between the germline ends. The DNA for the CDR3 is TGTGCCAGCAGTGTCTTGGGGCGCGGGAGCAATCAGCCCCAGCATTTT. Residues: CASSVLGRGSNQPQHF. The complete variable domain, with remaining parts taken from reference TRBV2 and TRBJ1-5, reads EPEVTQTPSHQVTQMGQEVILRCVPISNHLYFYWYRQILGQKVEFLVSFYNNEISEKSEIFDDQFSVERPDGSNFTLKIRSTKLEDSAMYFCASSVLGRGSNQPQHFGDGTRLSIL.

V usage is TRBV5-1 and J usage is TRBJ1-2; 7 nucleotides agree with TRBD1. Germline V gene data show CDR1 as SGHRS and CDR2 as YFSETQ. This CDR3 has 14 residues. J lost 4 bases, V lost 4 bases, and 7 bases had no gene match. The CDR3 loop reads CASSPSGQLYGYTF. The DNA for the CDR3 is TGCGCCAGCAGCCCTTCGGGACAGCTCTATGGCTACACCTTC.